A selection of T cell receptor beta chains follows, all from one sample in a study of T cell repertoires in cytomegalovirus infection. One entry per CDR3 protein, called by TCRdb with MiXCR from the reads. The profile shows some 800,000 distinct CDR3 sequences, approximately 32% of them singletons. Antigens for these TCRs are unknown. The sample was cultured CD8+ T cells from PBMCs, taken from culture after CMV antigen stimulation. These receptors all come from a human donor in good health (CMV status not recorded). Some clones in this sample may be carry-over from other donors' samples. CDR3s include the opening cysteine and the closing phenylalanine or tryptophan. The D gene is left open where the match is weak. Size is stated for part of the rows, as once, few or many counts, or as a class when the clone is expanded.

j_gene: TRBJ2-3
len: 13
d_gene: -
v_gene: TRBV6-6
abundance: few
CDR3nt: TGTGCCAGCACCCTGGTCCCCGCGGATACGCAGTATTTT
CDR3aa: CASTLVPADTQYF

j_gene: TRBJ1-1
len: 14
d_gene: -
v_gene: TRBV7-2
abundance: -
CDR3nt: TGTGCCAGCAGCAAATATGTGCGGGGCACTGAAGCTTTCTTT
CDR3aa: CASSKYVRGTEAFF

j_gene: TRBJ2-7
len: 18
d_gene: -
v_gene: TRBV6-2/TRBV6-3
abundance: -
CDR3nt: TGTGCCAGCAGACCCAGAGACGGACAAGGATATTTTCCTTACGAGCAGTACTTC
CDR3aa: CASRPRDGQGYFPYEQYF

j_gene: TRBJ1-5
len: 15
d_gene: TRBD1
v_gene: TRBV4-1
abundance: -
CDR3nt: TGCGCCAGCAGCCAAGACAGGGGGGAGAATCAGCCCCAGCATTTT
CDR3aa: CASSQDRGENQPQHF

j_gene: TRBJ2-3
len: 12
d_gene: -
v_gene: TRBV6-1
abundance: -
CDR3nt: TGTGCCACCCTGACAGACACAGATACGCAGTATTTT
CDR3aa: CATLTDTDTQYF

j_gene: TRBJ1-5
len: 16
d_gene: -
v_gene: TRBV7-8
abundance: -
CDR3nt: TGTGCCAGCAGCTTAGAGTCGGTCACCAACCCACAGCCCCAGCATTTT
CDR3aa: CASSLESVTNPQPQHF

j_gene: TRBJ1-1
len: 13
d_gene: -
v_gene: TRBV7-6
abundance: -
CDR3nt: TGTGCCAGCAGCCCCGGGGGGTTCCCGGACACTTTCTTT
CDR3aa: CASSPGGFPDTFF

j_gene: TRBJ2-2
len: 12
d_gene: -
v_gene: TRBV10-3
abundance: -
CDR3nt: TGTGCCATCATTACTAACACCGGGGAGCTGTTTTTT
CDR3aa: CAIITNTGELFF

j_gene: TRBJ2-1
len: 10
d_gene: -
v_gene: TRBV2
abundance: -
CDR3nt: TGTGCCAGCAGTGAGGGTGAGCAGTTCTTC
CDR3aa: CASSEGEQFF

j_gene: TRBJ2-3
len: 14
d_gene: -
v_gene: TRBV29-1
abundance: -
CDR3nt: TGCAGCGTTGAAGATTGGCAGATCACAGATACGCAGTATTTT
CDR3aa: CSVEDWQITDTQYF

j_gene: TRBJ2-1
len: 14
d_gene: TRBD1
v_gene: TRBV27
abundance: few
CDR3nt: TGTGCCAGCAGTCCAAATACAGGGGGATATGAGCAGTTCTTC
CDR3aa: CASSPNTGGYEQFF

j_gene: TRBJ2-1
len: 16
d_gene: TRBD2
v_gene: TRBV11-2
abundance: few
CDR3nt: TGTGCCAGCAGCTCAGAGCTAGCGGGGGGGGGTAATGAGCAGTTCTTC
CDR3aa: CASSSELAGGGNEQFF

j_gene: TRBJ2-5
len: 15
d_gene: -
v_gene: TRBV7-6
abundance: -
CDR3nt: TGTGCCAGCAGCTTAACGACAGTCCCCCAAGAGACCCAGTACTTC
CDR3aa: CASSLTTVPQETQYF

j_gene: TRBJ2-1
len: 15
d_gene: TRBD2
v_gene: TRBV27
abundance: few
CDR3nt: TGTGCCAGCACTAGCCGCGGGGGGCCTTACAATGAGCAGTTCTTC
CDR3aa: CASTSRGGPYNEQFF

j_gene: TRBJ1-2
len: 11
d_gene: -
v_gene: TRBV29-1
abundance: -
CDR3nt: TGCAGCGTTGAGTCCCGGGGGGGCTACACCTTC
CDR3aa: CSVESRGGYTF

j_gene: TRBJ2-2
len: 15
d_gene: -
v_gene: TRBV9
abundance: many
CDR3nt: TGTGCCAGCAGCGTAGACAAACCGAACACCGGGGAGCTGTTTTTT
CDR3aa: CASSVDKPNTGELFF

j_gene: TRBJ2-3
len: 18
d_gene: TRBD2
v_gene: TRBV28
abundance: few
CDR3nt: TGTGCCAGCAGTTTAGAGGTAGCGGGGGGGTCTAGCACAGATACGCAGTATTTT
CDR3aa: CASSLEVAGGSSTDTQYF

j_gene: TRBJ1-2
len: 13
d_gene: TRBD1
v_gene: TRBV19
abundance: -
CDR3nt: TGTGCCAGTAGTATCCCAGGGGGAGACGGCTACACCTTC
CDR3aa: CASSIPGGDGYTF

j_gene: TRBJ1-2
len: 13
d_gene: -
v_gene: TRBV27
abundance: -
CDR3nt: TGTGCCAGCAGCACAGGGCCCGACTATGGCTACACCTTC
CDR3aa: CASSTGPDYGYTF

j_gene: TRBJ2-7
len: 15
d_gene: -
v_gene: TRBV4-1
abundance: once
CDR3nt: TGCGCCAGCAGCCAAGAAGATAGGCGAAATGACGTGCAGTACTTC
CDR3aa: CASSQEDRRNDVQYF

j_gene: TRBJ2-7
len: 14
d_gene: TRBD1
v_gene: TRBV2
abundance: -
CDR3nt: TGTGCCAGCAGTTCGACAGGGTTCAGCTACGAGCAGTACTTC
CDR3aa: CASSSTGFSYEQYF

j_gene: TRBJ1-1
len: 17
d_gene: -
v_gene: TRBV29-1
abundance: -
CDR3nt: TGCAGCGTTGAAGATCGGAGGTCAGTACTTTCCAACACTGAAGCTTTCTTT
CDR3aa: CSVEDRRSVLSNTEAFF

j_gene: TRBJ2-3
len: 16
d_gene: TRBD2
v_gene: TRBV9
abundance: few
CDR3nt: TGTGCCAGCAGTGCCGGGGCGGGGGGGCCCGGAGATACGCAGTATTTT
CDR3aa: CASSAGAGGPGDTQYF

j_gene: TRBJ2-5
len: 15
d_gene: -
v_gene: TRBV7-2
abundance: -
CDR3nt: TGTGCCAGCAGCTCCTACCGGCGACATGTCGAGACCCAGTACTTC
CDR3aa: CASSSYRRHVETQYF

j_gene: TRBJ1-1
len: 13
d_gene: -
v_gene: TRBV19
abundance: few
CDR3nt: TGTGCCACCCGGGATGGGGGAGACACTGAAGCTTTCTTT
CDR3aa: CATRDGGDTEAFF

j_gene: TRBJ1-5
len: 13
d_gene: -
v_gene: TRBV6-5
abundance: -
CDR3nt: TGTGCCAGCAGGTTAGGGGGAGTAGGGCCCCAGCATTTT
CDR3aa: CASRLGGVGPQHF

j_gene: TRBJ2-7
len: 16
d_gene: TRBD2
v_gene: TRBV12-3/TRBV12-4
abundance: -
CDR3nt: TGTGCCAGCAGTTTCCTTAGCGGGGGGGCGCTCTACGAGCAGTACTTC
CDR3aa: CASSFLSGGALYEQYF

j_gene: TRBJ1-6
len: 15
d_gene: -
v_gene: TRBV2
abundance: -
CDR3nt: TGTGCCAGCAGTGAATACCGATCCTATAATTCACCCCTCCACTTT
CDR3aa: CASSEYRSYNSPLHF

j_gene: TRBJ2-1
len: 17
d_gene: TRBD2
v_gene: TRBV25-1
abundance: -
CDR3nt: TGTGCCAGCAGTGAATATTTCAGCGGGGTGACCCTTAATGAGCAGTTCTTC
CDR3aa: CASSEYFSGVTLNEQFF

j_gene: TRBJ1-5
len: 15
d_gene: -
v_gene: TRBV19
abundance: -
CDR3nt: TGTGCCAGTAGTATAGATCAGGATAGCAATCAGCCCCAGCATTTT
CDR3aa: CASSIDQDSNQPQHF

j_gene: TRBJ2-1
len: 14
d_gene: TRBD2
v_gene: TRBV12-3/TRBV12-4
abundance: -
CDR3nt: TGTGCCAGCAGTCCCCAGCGGGGGGGCGTTGAGCAGTTCTTC
CDR3aa: CASSPQRGGVEQFF

j_gene: TRBJ1-5
len: 17
d_gene: TRBD1
v_gene: TRBV28
abundance: many
CDR3nt: TGTGCCAGCAGTTTATGGACAGGGCATGGGAGCAATCAGCCCCAGCATTTT
CDR3aa: CASSLWTGHGSNQPQHF

j_gene: TRBJ1-1
len: 14
d_gene: -
v_gene: TRBV20-1
abundance: -
CDR3nt: TGCAGTGTTCGTCGGAGGACGGGGGACACTGAAGCTTTCTTT
CDR3aa: CSVRRRTGDTEAFF

j_gene: TRBJ1-1
len: 15
d_gene: -
v_gene: TRBV7-6
abundance: many
CDR3nt: TGTGCCAGCAGCTTAGTCGACATGACGGGCACTGAAGCTTTCTTT
CDR3aa: CASSLVDMTGTEAFF

j_gene: TRBJ2-5
len: 16
d_gene: -
v_gene: TRBV7-6
abundance: -
CDR3nt: TGTGCCAGCAGCTTATCACCTGGACACAAACAAGAGACCCAGTACTTC
CDR3aa: CASSLSPGHKQETQYF

j_gene: TRBJ2-7
len: 17
d_gene: TRBD2
v_gene: TRBV4-1
abundance: -
CDR3nt: TGCGCCAGCAGCCAAGCGGGCAGCGGGGGAGACAACTACGAGCAGTACTTC
CDR3aa: CASSQAGSGGDNYEQYF

j_gene: TRBJ1-5
len: 16
d_gene: TRBD1
v_gene: TRBV9
abundance: -
CDR3nt: TGTGCCAGCAGCGTTCGAGTTCCCCGGGACAGGGAGCCCCAGCATTTT
CDR3aa: CASSVRVPRDREPQHF

j_gene: TRBJ2-2
len: 17
d_gene: -
v_gene: TRBV27
abundance: -
CDR3nt: TGTGCCAGCAGTTTGGAGGGAGCTCTATCGAACACCGGGGAGCTGTTTTTT
CDR3aa: CASSLEGALSNTGELFF